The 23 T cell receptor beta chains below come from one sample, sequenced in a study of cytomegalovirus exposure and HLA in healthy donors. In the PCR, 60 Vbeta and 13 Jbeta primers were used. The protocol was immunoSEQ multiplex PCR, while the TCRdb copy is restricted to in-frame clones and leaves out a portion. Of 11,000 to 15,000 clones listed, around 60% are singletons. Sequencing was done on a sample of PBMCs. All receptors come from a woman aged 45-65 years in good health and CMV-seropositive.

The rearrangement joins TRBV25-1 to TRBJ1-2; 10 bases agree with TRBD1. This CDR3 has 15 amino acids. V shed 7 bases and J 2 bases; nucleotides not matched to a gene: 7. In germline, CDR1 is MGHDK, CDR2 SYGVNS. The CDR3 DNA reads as TGTGCCAGCAAGCAGGGACAGGGGTGGAACTATGGCTACACCTTC. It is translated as CASKQGQGWNYGYTF.

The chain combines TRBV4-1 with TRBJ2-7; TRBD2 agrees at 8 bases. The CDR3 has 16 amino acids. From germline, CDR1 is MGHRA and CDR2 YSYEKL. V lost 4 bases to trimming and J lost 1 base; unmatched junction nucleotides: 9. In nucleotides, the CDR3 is TGCGCCAGCAGCCTAGGGTGGGCTAGCGGGTCCTACGAGCAGTACTTC. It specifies CASSLGWASGSYEQYF.

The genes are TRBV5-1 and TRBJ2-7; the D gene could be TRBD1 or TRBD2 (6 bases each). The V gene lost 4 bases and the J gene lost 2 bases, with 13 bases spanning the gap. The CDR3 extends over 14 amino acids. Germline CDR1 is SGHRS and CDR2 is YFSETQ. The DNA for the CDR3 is TGCGCCAGCAGCCTGGGGGGCAGGCCCTACGAGCAGTACTTC. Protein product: CASSLGGRPYEQYF.

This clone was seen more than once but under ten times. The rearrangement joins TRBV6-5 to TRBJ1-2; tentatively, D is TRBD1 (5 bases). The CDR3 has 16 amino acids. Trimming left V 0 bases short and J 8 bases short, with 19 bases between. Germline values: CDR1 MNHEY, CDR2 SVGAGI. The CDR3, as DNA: TGTGCCAGCAGTTACTCTAGCCCCGCGGGGACGCCAGGCTACACCTTC. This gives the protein CASSYSSPAGTPGYTF.

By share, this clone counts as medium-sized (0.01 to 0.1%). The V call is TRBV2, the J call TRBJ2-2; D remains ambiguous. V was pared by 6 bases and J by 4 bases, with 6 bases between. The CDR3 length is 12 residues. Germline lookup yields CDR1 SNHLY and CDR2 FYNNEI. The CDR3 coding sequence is TGTGCCAGCAGCTTCGGCACCGGGGAGCTGTTTTTT. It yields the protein CASSFGTGELFF.

CDR3 sequence reads: CASSSPPGQPQHF. The CDR3, as DNA: TGTGCCAGCAGTTCCCCCCCCGGGCAGCCCCAGCATTTT. The rearrangement uses TRBV27 and TRBJ1-5; D is undetermined. Germline CDR1 MNHEY, CDR2 SMNVEV (reference sequence). Trimming took off 4 bases at V and 7 bases at J, with 11 bases between the two ends. This CDR3 has 13 residues.

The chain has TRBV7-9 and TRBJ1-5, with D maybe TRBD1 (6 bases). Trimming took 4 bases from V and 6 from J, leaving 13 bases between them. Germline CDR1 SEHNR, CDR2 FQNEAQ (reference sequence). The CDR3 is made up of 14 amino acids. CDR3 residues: CASSSGTRVQPQHF. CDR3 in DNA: TGTGCCAGCAGCTCCGGGACAAGGGTTCAGCCCCAGCATTTT.

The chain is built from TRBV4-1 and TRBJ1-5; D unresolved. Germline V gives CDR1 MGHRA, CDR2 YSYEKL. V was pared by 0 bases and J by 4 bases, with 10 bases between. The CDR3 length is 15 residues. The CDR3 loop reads CASSQDTGVNQPQHF. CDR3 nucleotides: TGCGCCAGCAGCCAAGATACCGGGGTTAATCAGCCCCAGCATTTT.

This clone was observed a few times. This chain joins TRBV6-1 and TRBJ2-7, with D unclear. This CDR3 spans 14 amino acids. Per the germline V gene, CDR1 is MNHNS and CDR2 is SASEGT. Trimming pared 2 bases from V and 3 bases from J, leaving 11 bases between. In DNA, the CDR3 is TGTGCCAGCAGTGAAAGTTTTGACTTCTACGAGCAGTACTTC. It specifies CASSESFDFYEQYF.

The chain's CDR3 is CAWTRNQNGYTF. The CDR3 DNA reads as TGTGCCTGGACTCGAAACCAGAACGGCTACACCTTC. The chain is built from TRBV30 and TRBJ1-2; D unclear. The V end lost 4 bases, the J end lost 8 bases, and 14 bases lay between the germline ends. The CDR3 loop spans 12 amino acids. Germline V gives CDR1 GTSNPN, CDR2 SVGIG (reference sequence).

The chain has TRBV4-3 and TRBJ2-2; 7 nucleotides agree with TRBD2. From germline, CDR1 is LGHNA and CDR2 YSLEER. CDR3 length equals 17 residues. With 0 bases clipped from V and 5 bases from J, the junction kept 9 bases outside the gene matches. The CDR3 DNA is TGCGCCAGCAGCCAAGATCGAAGGCCTAGCGGTACCGGGGAGCTGTTTTTT. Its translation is CASSQDRRPSGTGELFF.

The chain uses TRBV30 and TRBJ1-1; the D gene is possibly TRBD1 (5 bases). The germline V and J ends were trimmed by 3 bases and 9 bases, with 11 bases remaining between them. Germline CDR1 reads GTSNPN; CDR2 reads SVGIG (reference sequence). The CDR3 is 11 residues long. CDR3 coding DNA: TGTGCCTGGAGGGCGGGGGTCAAAGCTTTCTTT. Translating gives CAWRAGVKAFF.

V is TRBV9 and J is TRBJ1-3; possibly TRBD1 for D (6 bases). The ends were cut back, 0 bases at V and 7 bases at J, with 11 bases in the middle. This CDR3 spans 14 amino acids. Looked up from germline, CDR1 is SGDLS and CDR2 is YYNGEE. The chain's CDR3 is CASSVDGRGNTIYF. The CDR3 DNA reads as TGTGCCAGCAGCGTAGATGGGAGGGGGAACACCATATATTTT.

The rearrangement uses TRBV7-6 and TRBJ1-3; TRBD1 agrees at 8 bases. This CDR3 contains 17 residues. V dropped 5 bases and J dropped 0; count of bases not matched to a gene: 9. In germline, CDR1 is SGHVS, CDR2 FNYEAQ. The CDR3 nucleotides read TGTGCCAGCAGCCGTATGAGTACAGGGGGCTCTGGAAACACCATATATTTT. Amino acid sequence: CASSRMSTGGSGNTIYF.

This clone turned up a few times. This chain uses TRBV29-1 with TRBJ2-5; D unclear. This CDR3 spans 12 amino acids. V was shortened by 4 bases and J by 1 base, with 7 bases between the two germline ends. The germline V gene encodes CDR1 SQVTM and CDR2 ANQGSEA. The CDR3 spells CSVARSQETQYF. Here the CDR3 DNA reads TGCAGCGTTGCTAGGTCCCAAGAGACCCAGTACTTC.

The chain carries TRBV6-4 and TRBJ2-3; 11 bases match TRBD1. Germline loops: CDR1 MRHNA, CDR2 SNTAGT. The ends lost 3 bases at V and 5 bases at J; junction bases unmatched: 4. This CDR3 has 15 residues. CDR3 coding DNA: TGTGCCAGCAGTGAATCAGGGACAGGGGGAGATACGCAGTATTTT. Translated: CASSESGTGGDTQYF.

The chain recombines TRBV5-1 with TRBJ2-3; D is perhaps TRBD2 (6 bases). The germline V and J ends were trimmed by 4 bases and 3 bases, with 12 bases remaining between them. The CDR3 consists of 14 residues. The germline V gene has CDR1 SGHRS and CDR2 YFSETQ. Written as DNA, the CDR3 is TGCGCCAGCAGCCCCGGGAGAGGAACAGATACGCAGTATTTT. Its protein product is CASSPGRGTDTQYF.

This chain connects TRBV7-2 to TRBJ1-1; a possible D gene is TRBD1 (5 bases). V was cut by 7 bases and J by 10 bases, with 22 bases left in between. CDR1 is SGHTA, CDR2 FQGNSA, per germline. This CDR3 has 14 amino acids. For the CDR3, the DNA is TGTGCCAGCAAACCCTCTGGTAGGGGCGTCGGAGCTTTCTTT. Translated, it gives CASKPSGRGVGAFF.

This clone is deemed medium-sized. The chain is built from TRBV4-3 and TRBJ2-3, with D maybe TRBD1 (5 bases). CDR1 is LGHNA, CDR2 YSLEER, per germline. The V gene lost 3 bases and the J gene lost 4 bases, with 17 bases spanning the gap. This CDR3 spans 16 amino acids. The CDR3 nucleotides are TGCGCCAGCAGCCATCAAGGGATAGGGGAACCAGATACGCAGTATTTT. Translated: CASSHQGIGEPDTQYF.

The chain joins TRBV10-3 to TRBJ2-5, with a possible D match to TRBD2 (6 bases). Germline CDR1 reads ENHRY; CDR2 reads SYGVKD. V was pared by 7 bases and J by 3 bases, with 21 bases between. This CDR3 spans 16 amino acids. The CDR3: CAITLSRGTKKETQYF. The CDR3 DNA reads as TGTGCCATCACTTTAAGTCGGGGGACGAAAAAAGAGACCCAGTACTTC.

The CDR3 DNA sequence: TGCAGCGTCGGACAGGGCCGATCCTACGAGCAGTACTTC. This encodes CSVGQGRSYEQYF. V usage is TRBV29-1 and J usage is TRBJ2-7, with 8 bases lining up with TRBD1. Germline lookup yields CDR1 SQVTM and CDR2 ANQGSEA. The CDR3 is 13 amino acids. J was trimmed by 1 base and V by 6 bases; bases with no gene match: 5.

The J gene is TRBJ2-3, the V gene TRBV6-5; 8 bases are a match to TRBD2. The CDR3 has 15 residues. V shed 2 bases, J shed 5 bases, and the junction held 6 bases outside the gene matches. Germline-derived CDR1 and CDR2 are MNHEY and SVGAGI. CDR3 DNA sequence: TGTGCCAGCAGTTACCTGGCGGGAGGAGGAGATACGCAGTATTTT. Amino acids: CASSYLAGGGDTQYF.

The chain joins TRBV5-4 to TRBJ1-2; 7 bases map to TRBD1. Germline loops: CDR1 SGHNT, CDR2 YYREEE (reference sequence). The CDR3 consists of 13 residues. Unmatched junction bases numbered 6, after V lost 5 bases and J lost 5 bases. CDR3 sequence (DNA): TGTGCCAGCAGACCCGGGACAGATTATGGCTACACCTTC. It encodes CASRPGTDYGYTF.